The 32 T cell receptor beta chains given below trace back to one sample, sequenced in a study of naive and memory T cell subsets. The beta constant-region primer was an equimolar mix of two oligonucleotides covering TRBC1 and TRBC2. Four rounds of PCR amplified the ligated cDNA using nested alpha and beta constant-region primers plus SP2. MiXCR, run by TCRdb on the UMI-ligation and nested PCR reads, gives a single entry per CDR3 protein. The sample has 20,000 to 25,000 distinct CDR3 sequences, around 10% seen once. The specimen was central memory CD8+ T cells from blood. The source of these receptors is a human donor in good health.

This clonotype was seen at least ten times. The chain couples TRBV6-2 or TRBV6-3 to TRBJ1-5; 7 bases are a match to TRBD1. V trimming: 0 bases; J trimming: 2 bases; junction bases outside the gene matches: 4. The CDR3 totals 16 residues. Germline V gives CDR1 MNHEY, CDR2 SVGEGT. CDR3 DNA sequence: TGTGCCAGCAGTTACTCTCCAGGACAGGGCAATCAGCCCCAGCATTTT. Protein product: CASSYSPGQGNQPQHF.

This clonotype was seen at least ten times. The chain is built from TRBV27 and TRBJ2-7; unclear D gene. The CDR3 has 14 residues. Trimming removed 3 bases at V and 6 bases at J, with 15 bases between. Germline CDR1 reads MNHEY; CDR2 reads SMNVEV (reference sequence). The CDR3 reads CASSLVARHPEQYF. The CDR3 region has the DNA TGTGCCAGCAGTTTGGTAGCACGGCACCCCGAGCAGTACTTC.

At least ten counts were recorded for this clonotype. The chain is built from TRBV25-1 and TRBJ2-7; D not resolved. The CDR3 consists of 13 residues. Trimming shortened V by 7 bases and J by 1 base, and 11 bases separated the two germline ends. Germline V gene lookup returns CDR1 MGHDK and CDR2 SYGVNS. CDR3 DNA: TGTGCCAGCATGGACGTAGGTTCCTACGAGCAGTACTTC. This codes for CASMDVGSYEQYF.

This clonotype was found many times. The chain recombines TRBV27 with TRBJ2-3; D might be TRBD2 (5 bases). In germline, CDR1 is MNHEY, CDR2 SMNVEV (reference sequence). This CDR3 is 15 amino acids long. The V and J ends lost 1 base and 0 bases respectively, with 8 bases between them. The DNA for the CDR3 is TGTGCCAGCAGTTTATATGGGAGTAGCACAGATACGCAGTATTTT. Translating it yields CASSLYGSSTDTQYF.

The CDR3 sequence is CASSPLGGGTQYF. CDR3 nucleotides: TGTGCCAGCAGCCCCCTCGGAGGTGGGACCCAGTACTTC. The chain has TRBV7-8 and TRBJ2-5; D perhaps matches TRBD2 (5 bases). The V gene's germline CDR1 is SGHVS and CDR2 FQNEAQ. CDR3 length: 13 amino acids. V lost 5 bases to trimming and J lost 7 bases, with 14 bases between them.

This clonotype turned up a few times. CDR3 bases: TGTGCCAGCAGTTTATTAGGACAGAATAATTCACCCCTCCACTTT. Protein sequence: CASSLLGQNNSPLHF. This chain uses TRBV27 with TRBJ1-6, with D perhaps matching TRBD1 (6 bases). There are 15 residues in the CDR3. Germline assignment: CDR1 MNHEY and CDR2 SMNVEV (reference sequence). Deletions cut 1 base from V and 5 bases from J, with 9 bases between.

This clonotype was counted many times. The J gene is TRBJ2-5, the V gene TRBV6-5; D is ambiguous. This CDR3 spans 14 amino acids. V was cut by 4 bases and J by 0 bases, with 9 bases left in between. Germline CDR1 and CDR2: MNHEY and SVGAGI. CDR3 DNA sequence: TGTGCCAGCAGTTTTGGACCGTACCAAGAGACCCAGTACTTC. Its protein product is CASSFGPYQETQYF.

This clonotype was observed at least ten times. One junction end does not reproduce the germline sequence, and a read error may be involved. This rearrangement joins TRBV12-3 or TRBV12-4 to TRBJ2-1; D gene uncertain. CDR3 length equals 12 residues. The CDR3: CASSPGYKEQFF. The CDR3 coding sequence is TGTGCCAGCAGCCCTGGTTACAAGGAGCAGTTCTTC.

In its sample, this clonotype was seen a few times. The chain joins TRBV28 to TRBJ2-3; D is uncertain. Between the trimmed V and J ends, which lost 3 bases and 2 bases, there was a span of 9 bases. This CDR3 has 14 residues. Germline assignment: CDR1 MDHEN and CDR2 SYDVKM. CDR3 sequence: CASSFPGFTDTQYF. Here the CDR3 DNA reads TGTGCCAGCAGTTTTCCCGGCTTCACAGATACGCAGTATTTT.

This clonotype was seen only a few times. The chain has TRBV28 and TRBJ2-7; 9 nucleotides align to TRBD1. The CDR3 covers 15 residues. Germline CDR1 is MDHEN and CDR2 is SYDVKM. Trimming took 10 bases from V and 6 from J; bases not matched to a gene: 16. CDR3 in amino acids: CATKRDRDRVSEQYF. Here the CDR3 DNA reads TGTGCCACTAAGAGAGACCGGGACAGGGTTTCCGAGCAGTACTTC.

The table lists this clonotype with many counts. V gene TRBV30 combines with J gene TRBJ2-1; a weak D match, TRBD2 (5 bases). Germline CDR1 GTSNPN, CDR2 SVGIG (reference sequence). The V end lost 2 bases, the J end lost 1 base, and 12 bases lay between the germline ends. The CDR3 has 15 residues. Written as DNA, the CDR3 is TGTGCCTGGAGTCCCTCAGCGGTTTCCTACAATGAGCAGTTCTTC. It translates to CAWSPSAVSYNEQFF.

In its sample, this clonotype ranks as medium-sized. The rearrangement links TRBV20-1 to TRBJ2-5; 10 bases line up with TRBD2. The CDR3 consists of 15 residues. V was pared by 5 bases and J by 2 bases, with 8 bases of the junction left unmatched. From germline, CDR1 is DFQATT and CDR2 SNEGSKA (reference sequence). The CDR3 here is CSADSSGSTQETQYF. In nucleotides, the CDR3 is TGCAGTGCTGATTCTAGCGGGAGTACTCAAGAGACCCAGTACTTC.

This clonotype was seen a few times. The rearrangement joins TRBV6-1 to TRBJ2-2; D not resolved. V lost 10 bases and J lost 3, with 18 bases in between. The CDR3 covers 15 residues. The germline V gene has CDR1 MNHNS and CDR2 SASEGT. Here the CDR3 reads CATLTDGFHTGELFF. The CDR3 coding sequence is TGTGCCACCCTAACGGACGGATTCCACACCGGGGAGCTGTTTTTT.

There are a few counts of this clonotype. The chain has TRBV4-1 and TRBJ1-2; D is unresolved. V shed 5 bases and J shed 5 bases, with 6 bases lying between them. Germline assignment: CDR1 MGHRA and CDR2 YSYEKL. This CDR3 has 11 residues. The CDR3 spells CASSLGYGYTF. Here the CDR3 DNA reads TGCGCCAGCAGCTTAGGATATGGCTACACCTTC.

This clonotype was counted a few times. V gene TRBV4-2 combines with J gene TRBJ2-2; D is ambiguous. Trimming cost V 1 base and J 6 bases, with 9 bases left between them. This CDR3 is 14 amino acids long. CDR1 and CDR2 (germline): LGHNA, YNFKEQ. The CDR3 coding sequence is TGTGCCAGCAGCCAAGTTGCGAGCCCCGGGGAGCTGTTTTTT. As protein: CASSQVASPGELFF.

This clonotype has just a few counts. The chain employs TRBV9 and TRBJ2-1; weak D call: TRBD2 (7 bases). The CDR3 sequence is 15 residues long. CDR1 is SGDLS and CDR2 is YYNGEE in the germline V gene. The V end lost 4 bases, the J end lost 7 bases, and 18 bases lay between the germline ends. The DNA for the CDR3 is TGTGCCAGCAGCCTAGGCGCGGGGGCTGGGAATGAGCAGTTCTTC. Encoded protein: CASSLGAGAGNEQFF.

The J gene is TRBJ1-2, the V gene TRBV12-3 or TRBV12-4; perhaps TRBD1 as D (5 bases). Trimming cost V 3 bases and J 2 bases, with 13 bases left between them. The CDR3 loop spans 15 amino acids. The CDR3: CASSFSQEGNYGYTF. CDR3 DNA: TGTGCCAGCAGTTTTTCTCAGGAGGGGAACTATGGCTACACCTTC.

This chain uses TRBV20-1 with TRBJ1-1; D remains ambiguous. Per germline, CDR1 DFQATT and CDR2 SNEGSKA (reference sequence). V gave up 3 bases and J gave up 6 bases, with 17 bases separating them. The CDR3 contains 14 residues. CDR3 amino acids: CSARGRKYLAEAFF. The CDR3, as DNA: TGCAGTGCTAGGGGCCGGAAGTATTTGGCTGAAGCTTTCTTT.

In this sample, this clonotype turned up a few times. The chain uses TRBV7-9 and TRBJ1-5, with D hard to call. Trimming left V 0 bases short and J 0 bases short, with 12 bases between. Germline CDR1 reads SEHNR; CDR2 reads FQNEAQ (reference sequence). The CDR3 runs to 17 residues. This CDR3 is CASSLAEGPYSNQPQHF. Here the CDR3 DNA reads TGTGCCAGCAGCTTAGCGGAGGGCCCTTATAGCAATCAGCCCCAGCATTTT.

This clonotype was seen only a few times. The V call is TRBV6-1, the J call TRBJ1-4; a weak D match, TRBD1 (5 bases). Trimming pared 0 bases from V and 3 bases from J, leaving 14 bases between. Germline CDR1 MNHNS, CDR2 SASEGT. The CDR3 totals 17 residues. CDR3 DNA: TGTGCCAGCAGTGAAGCGGCAGGGTTAGGAGCTAATGAAAAACTGTTTTTT. Protein: CASSEAAGLGANEKLFF.

This clonotype was observed a few times. V is TRBV21-1 and J is TRBJ1-2. TRBV21-1 is a pseudogene. CDR3 length equals 14 residues. As DNA, the CDR3 is TGTGCCAGCAACTACAGGGAGGAGGGCTATGGCTACACCTTC. Protein product: CASNYREEGYGYTF.

The chain has TRBV11-2 and TRBJ2-7; D might be TRBD2 (5 bases). Deletions cut 4 bases from V and 4 bases from J, with 8 bases between. The germline V gene encodes CDR1 SGHAT and CDR2 FQNNGV. This CDR3 spans 12 amino acids. CDR3 loop: CASSWLAYEQYF. CDR3 nucleotide sequence: TGTGCCAGCAGCTGGCTAGCTTACGAGCAGTACTTC.

This clonotype showed up many times. The chain uses TRBV13 and TRBJ1-5; D unresolved. The V gene's germline CDR1 is PRHDT and CDR2 FYEKMQ (reference sequence). The CDR3 consists of 12 residues. V was shortened by 2 bases and J by 3 bases, with 2 bases between the two germline ends. The CDR3 nucleotides are TGTGCCAGCAGCTTATTCAATCAGCCCCAGCATTTT. Translation gives CASSLFNQPQHF.

V gene TRBV29-1 combines with J gene TRBJ1-1; D remains unclear. Trimming pared 1 base from V and 4 bases from J, leaving 4 bases between. CDR1 is SQVTM and CDR2 is ANQGSEA in the germline V gene. This CDR3 contains 11 residues. The CDR3 loop is CSVEGSTEAFF. For the CDR3, the DNA is TGCAGCGTTGAAGGAAGCACTGAAGCTTTCTTT.

The chain uses TRBV27 and TRBJ1-2, with TRBD1 matching over 8 bases. V shed 0 bases, J shed 8 bases, and the junction held 8 bases outside the gene matches. There are 15 residues in the CDR3. The germline V gene has CDR1 MNHEY and CDR2 SMNVEV (reference sequence). The CDR3 loop is CASSLSASGGIGYTF. In DNA, the CDR3 is TGTGCCAGCAGTTTATCGGCGTCAGGGGGCATAGGCTACACCTTC.

This clonotype was seen at least ten times. This rearrangement joins TRBV28 to TRBJ2-7; the D is unclear. Germline V lookup: CDR1 MDHEN, CDR2 SYDVKM. The CDR3 sequence is 13 residues long. V dropped 6 bases and J dropped 7 bases, with 16 bases sitting between them. CDR3 in amino acids: CASSPLSSREQYF. The CDR3 DNA reads TGTGCCAGCAGCCCTCTATCATCCCGGGAGCAGTACTTC.

This clonotype has a count of ten or more. Here the CDR3 reads CASSLSSGSNEQFF. The CDR3 bases are TGTGCCAGCAGCCTATCTAGCGGGAGCAATGAGCAGTTCTTC. This chain joins TRBV7-3 and TRBJ2-1; 10 nucleotides align to TRBD2. V shed 5 bases and J 6 bases; nucleotides not matched to a gene: 4. The germline V gene has CDR1 SGHTA and CDR2 FQGTGA. The CDR3 spans 14 residues.

J is TRBJ2-1 and V is TRBV19, with D possibly being TRBD2 (7 bases). The CDR3 loop spans 18 amino acids. V shed 7 bases and J shed 7 bases, with 29 bases lying between them. The germline V gene has CDR1 LNHDA and CDR2 SQIVND (reference sequence). Written as DNA, the CDR3 is TGTGCCAGTAAGGCCCCTCAGGACTCAGCGGAGGGGGGGAATGAGCAGTTCTTC. Translation: CASKAPQDSAEGGNEQFF.

This clonotype was detected only a few times. V gene TRBV12-3 or TRBV12-4 combines with J gene TRBJ2-5, with D perhaps matching TRBD1 (5 bases). V dropped 5 bases and J dropped 5 bases, with 15 bases sitting between them. The CDR3 loop spans 14 amino acids. The CDR3 sequence is CASSLGALRETQYF. In nucleotides, the CDR3 is TGTGCCAGCAGTCTAGGGGCGCTCAGGGAGACCCAGTACTTC.

The chain uses TRBV6-5 and TRBJ2-7; the D call may be TRBD1 or TRBD2 (5 bases each). Trimming took off 5 bases at V and 3 bases at J, with 17 bases between the two ends. CDR1 and CDR2 from the germline V gene are MNHEY and SVGAGI. There are 15 residues in the CDR3. The CDR3 coding sequence is TGTGCCAGCAGTCACAACCGGGACGAAAACTACGAGCAGTACTTC. It yields the protein CASSHNRDENYEQYF.

The gene calls are TRBV19 and TRBJ2-7, with 8 bases identical to TRBD2. Germline V gene lookup returns CDR1 LNHDA and CDR2 SQIVND (reference sequence). The CDR3 has 16 residues. V lost 3 bases and J lost 2; bases outside the gene matches: 9. CDR3: CASSIGGGGPTYEQYF. The CDR3 DNA is TGTGCCAGTAGTATTGGAGGCGGGGGGCCAACCTACGAGCAGTACTTC.

This clonotype turned up a few times. The rearrangement links TRBV7-9 to TRBJ1-1, with unresolved D. V lost 8 bases, J lost 3 bases, and 7 bases lay in between. The CDR3 is made up of 11 amino acids. CDR1 is SEHNR, CDR2 FQNEAQ, per germline (reference sequence). CDR3: CASGVDTEAFF. The CDR3 DNA follows: TGTGCCAGCGGGGTGGACACTGAAGCTTTCTTT.